These 4 T cell receptor beta chains originate from one sample sequenced in a study of T cell responses to AZD1222 COVID-19 vaccine. Assay used: immunoSEQ multiplex PCR; TCRdb lists only in-frame clones, some missing. The sample holds more than 85,000 clones, more than 75% seen once. The specimen comprised peripheral blood, sampled on day 0 of AZD1222 vaccination. The receptors were sampled from an adult in good health.

This clone was seen only a few times. This chain links TRBV27 with TRBJ1-5, with unresolved D. Germline CDR1 reads MNHEY; CDR2 reads SMNVEV (reference sequence). V lost 3 bases, J lost 3 bases, and 6 bases lay in between. The CDR3 runs 13 residues. The CDR3 reads CASSFQLNQPQHF. The CDR3 region has the DNA TGTGCCAGCAGTTTCCAGCTCAATCAGCCCCAGCATTTT.

V and J are TRBV12-3 or TRBV12-4 and TRBJ2-3; tentative D call: TRBD2 (5 bases). V was clipped by 6 bases and J by 6 bases, with 13 bases between them. The CDR3 covers 13 residues. This CDR3 is CASSPVTRDTQYF. CDR3 nucleotides: TGTGCCAGCAGCCCTGTCACTAGGGATACGCAGTATTTT.

The genes are TRBV2 and TRBJ2-5, with D hard to call. V shed 8 bases and J shed 5 bases, with 12 bases lying between them. The CDR3 loop spans 12 amino acids. The V gene's germline CDR1 is SNHLY and CDR2 FYNNEI. This CDR3 is CASRLAQETQYF. The CDR3 DNA is TGTGCCAGCCGGTTGGCCCAGGAGACCCAGTACTTC.

CDR3 bases: TGCGCCAGCAGCTTGGTGCCAAACACCGGGGAGCTGTTTTTT. Translating gives CASSLVPNTGELFF. V and J are TRBV5-1 and TRBJ2-2; D is undetermined. Deletions cut 0 bases from V and 2 bases from J, with 5 bases between. This CDR3 is 14 amino acids long. Germline V gene data show CDR1 as SGHRS and CDR2 as YFSETQ. The full variable domain, with the rest looked up from reference TRBV5-1 and TRBJ2-2, is KAGVTQTPRYLIKTRGQQVTLSCSPISGHRSVSWYQQTPGQGLQFLFEYFSETQRNKGNFPGRFSGRQFSNSRSEMNVSTLELGDSALYLCASSLVPNTGELFFGEGSRLTVL.